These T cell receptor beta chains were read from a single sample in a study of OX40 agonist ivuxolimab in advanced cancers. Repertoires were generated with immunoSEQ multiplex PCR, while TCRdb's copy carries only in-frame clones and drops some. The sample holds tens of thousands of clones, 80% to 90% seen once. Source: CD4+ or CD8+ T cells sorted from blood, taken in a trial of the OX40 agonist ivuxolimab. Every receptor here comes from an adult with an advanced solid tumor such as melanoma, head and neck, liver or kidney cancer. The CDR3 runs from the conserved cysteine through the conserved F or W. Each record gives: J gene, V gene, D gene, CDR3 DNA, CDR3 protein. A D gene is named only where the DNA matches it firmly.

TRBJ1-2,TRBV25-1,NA,TGTGCCAGCAGTCCAATCGGGGGGGCTGGTGGCTACACCTTC,CASSPIGGAGGYTF
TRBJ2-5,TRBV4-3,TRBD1,TGCGCCAGCAGCCAACGACAGGGGTACGAGACCCAGTACTTC,CASSQRQGYETQYF
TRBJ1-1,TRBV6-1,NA,TGTGCCAGCAAGTATAACACTGAAGCTTTCTTT,CASKYNTEAFF
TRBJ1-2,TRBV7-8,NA,TGTGCCAGCAGCTTAGATCCGATAGCTAACTATGGCTACACCTTC,CASSLDPIANYGYTF
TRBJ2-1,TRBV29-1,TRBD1,TGCAGCGTCGACAGGGGGACCTACAATGAGCAGTTCTTC,CSVDRGTYNEQFF
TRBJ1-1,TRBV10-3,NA,TGTGCCATCAGTGATTTTTCTAACACTGAAGCTTTCTTT,CAISDFSNTEAFF
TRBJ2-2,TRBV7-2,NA,TGTGCCAGCAGCTTCTCCGGGTTGGACACCGGGGAGCTGTTTTTT,CASSFSGLDTGELFF
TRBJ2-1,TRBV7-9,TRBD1,TGTGCCAGCAGCCTCCGGGACAGGGGGGAAAATGAGCAGTTCTTC,CASSLRDRGENEQFF
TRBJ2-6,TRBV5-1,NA,TGCGCCAGCAGCTCCGGGACATCGGCCGGGGCCAACGTCCTGACTTTC,CASSSGTSAGANVLTF
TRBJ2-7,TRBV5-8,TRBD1,TGTGCCAGCAGCTTTAGGGACAGCCCCTACGAGCAGTACTTC,CASSFRDSPYEQYF